This TCR beta chain was documented in a study of a mutant IDH1 vaccine in newly diagnosed glioma. Study information: Treated patients had a mean age of roughly 40 years and an approximately 62% male, around 38% female split. Most patients had received both radiotherapy and temozolomide, the prior options being radiotherapy, temozolomide, or both. Study findings and constraints: Pseudoprogression showed no apparent link to changes in top peripheral T cell clonotypes.

Generated by immunoSEQ multiplex PCR, the TCRdb table keeps only in-frame clones and is missing some. The table lists some 38,000 clones, roughly three quarters of them singletons. As for this clone: Its antigen is unknown.

CDR3 length: 15 residues. The germline gives CDR1 MGHRA, CDR2 YSYEKL. V lost 1 base to trimming and J lost 5 bases, with 14 bases between them. Time point in this sample: baseline, week 1 (first vaccination visit). Treatment denoted: pre-vaccination baseline after standard-of-care therapy. The chain uses TRBV4-1 and TRBJ1-2; D might be TRBD1 (6 bases). Here the sequenced sample was PBMCs, taken from a glioma patient treated with radiotherapy, temozolomide or both. The clonotype comes from a man aged 40-55 years with glioma. Some clones in this sample may be carry-over from other donors' samples. CDR3 DNA: TGCGCCAGCAGCCAAGTGGGGGCCGGGAATTATGGCTACACCTTC. Protein product: CASSQVGAGNYGYTF.